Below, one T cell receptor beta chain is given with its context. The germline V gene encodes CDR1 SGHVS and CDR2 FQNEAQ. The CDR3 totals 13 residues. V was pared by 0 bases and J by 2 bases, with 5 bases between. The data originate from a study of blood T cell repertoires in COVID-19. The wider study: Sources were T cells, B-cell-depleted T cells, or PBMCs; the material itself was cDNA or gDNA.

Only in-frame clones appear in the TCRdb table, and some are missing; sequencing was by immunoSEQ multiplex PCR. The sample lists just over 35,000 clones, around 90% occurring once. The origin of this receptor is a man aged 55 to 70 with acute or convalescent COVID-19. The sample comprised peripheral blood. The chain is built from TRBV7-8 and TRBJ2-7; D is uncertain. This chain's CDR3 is CASSLAQTYEQYV. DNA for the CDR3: TGTGCCAGCAGCTTAGCGCAGACCTACGAGCAGTACGTC.